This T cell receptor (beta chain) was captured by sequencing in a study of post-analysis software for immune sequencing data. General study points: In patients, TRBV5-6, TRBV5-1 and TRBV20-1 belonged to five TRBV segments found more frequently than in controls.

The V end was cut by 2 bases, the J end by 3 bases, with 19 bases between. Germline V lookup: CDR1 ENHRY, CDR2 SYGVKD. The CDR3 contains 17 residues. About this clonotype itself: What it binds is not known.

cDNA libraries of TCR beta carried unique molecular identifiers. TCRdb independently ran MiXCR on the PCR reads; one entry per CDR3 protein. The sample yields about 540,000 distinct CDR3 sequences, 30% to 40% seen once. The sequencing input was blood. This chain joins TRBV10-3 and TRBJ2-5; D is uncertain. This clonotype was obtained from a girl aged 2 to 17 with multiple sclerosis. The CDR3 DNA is TGTGCCATCAGTGAGGCGACCCGTGGCGGTTTTGAAGAGACCCAGTACTTC. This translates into CAISEATRGGFEETQYF.